Sequencing of this T cell receptor beta chain was carried out in a study of blood T cell repertoires in COVID-19. Turning to the study itself: Spain, Italy and the United States supplied samples that represented acute and convalescent COVID-19. Sources were T cells, B-cell-depleted T cells, or PBMCs; the material itself was cDNA or gDNA.

As processed by the authors: Amplifying reference gene primers gave estimates of nucleated cell counts. Using immunoSEQ multiplex PCR, the repertoire was profiled, and TCRdb retains in-frame clones only, with some absent. V, J and clone size are taken as reported in that table, and D and trimming were inferred from the DNA itself. The sample contains 30,000 to 50,000 clones, around 80% of which appear only once. The CDR3 runs 15 residues. Germline V gene data show CDR1 as LGHNA and CDR2 as YSLEER. Trimming shortened V by 2 bases and J by 3 bases, and 13 bases separated the two germline ends. The clonotype originates from a man older than 75 with active or convalescent COVID-19. Sequences were obtained from peripheral blood. The V call is TRBV4-3, the J call TRBJ1-1; unclear D gene. Here the CDR3 DNA reads TGCGCCAGCAGCCAAACCACTGCTTTAGACACTGAAGCTTTCTTT. Translated: CASSQTTALDTEAFF.